This T cell receptor (beta chain) was sequenced for a study of T cells in Graves' hyperthyroidism and ophthalmopathy. Germline loops: CDR1 SGHTA, CDR2 FQGNSA. The CDR3 is 16 amino acids. V was shortened by 2 bases and J by 5 bases, with 17 bases between the two germline ends. Points from the study as a whole: Before onset, ophthalmopathy was predicted by the model a median roughly six months earlier. A model built on 13 V-J features separated ophthalmopathy from stable hyperthyroidism.

This clonotype was seen a handful of times. What it binds is not known. TCR beta CDR3 sequences were amplified from RNA transcripts. RT-PCR in the first round (using the HTBI primer set) targeted the TCR CDR3. From the multiplex PCR reads, TCRdb called clonotypes with MiXCR, one entry per CDR3 protein. This table holds approximately 720,000 distinct CDR3 sequences, roughly 20% found once. Sequencing was carried out using blood. The sequence was collected from a woman between 45 and 65 years old with Graves' hyperthyroidism that later progressed to Graves' ophthalmopathy. The chain recombines TRBV7-2 with TRBJ2-3; D possibly corresponds to TRBD1 (6 bases). The CDR3 protein is CASSLLAGDVGDTQYF. The DNA for the CDR3 is TGTGCCAGCAGCTTATTAGCAGGGGACGTTGGAGATACGCAGTATTTT.